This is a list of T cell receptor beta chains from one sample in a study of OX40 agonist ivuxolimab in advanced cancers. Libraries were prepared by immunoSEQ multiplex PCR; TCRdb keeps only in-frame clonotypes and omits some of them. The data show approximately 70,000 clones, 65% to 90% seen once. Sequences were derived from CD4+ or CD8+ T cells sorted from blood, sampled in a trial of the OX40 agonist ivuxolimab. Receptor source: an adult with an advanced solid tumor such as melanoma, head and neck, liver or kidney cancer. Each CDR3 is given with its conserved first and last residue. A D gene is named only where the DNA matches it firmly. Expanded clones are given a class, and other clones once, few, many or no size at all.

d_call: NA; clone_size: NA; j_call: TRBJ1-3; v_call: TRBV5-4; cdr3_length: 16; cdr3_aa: CASSAGVRGYGNTIYF; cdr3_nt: TGTGCCAGCAGCGCTGGGGTCAGGGGATACGGAAACACCATATATTTT
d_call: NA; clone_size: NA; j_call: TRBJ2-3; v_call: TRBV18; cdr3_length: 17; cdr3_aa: CASSLTTEGDLVGAQYF; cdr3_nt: TGTGCCAGCTCACTCACCACCGAGGGTGATTTAGTAGGTGCGCAGTATTTT
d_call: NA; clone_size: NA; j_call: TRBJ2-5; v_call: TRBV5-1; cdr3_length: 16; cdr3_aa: CASSLSGVNIQETQYF; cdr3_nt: TGCGCCAGCAGCTTGTCCGGGGTTAACATCCAAGAGACCCAGTACTTC
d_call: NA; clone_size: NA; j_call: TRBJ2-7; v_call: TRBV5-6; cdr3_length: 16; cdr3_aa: CASSLYFGDRTYEQYF; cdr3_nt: TGTGCCAGCAGCTTGTACTTCGGGGACCGCACCTACGAGCAGTACTTC
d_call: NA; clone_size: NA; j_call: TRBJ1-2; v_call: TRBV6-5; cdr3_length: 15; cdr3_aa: CASSPAPTRGSGYTF; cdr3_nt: TGTGCCAGCAGTCCAGCGCCGACCCGGGGTAGTGGCTACACCTTC
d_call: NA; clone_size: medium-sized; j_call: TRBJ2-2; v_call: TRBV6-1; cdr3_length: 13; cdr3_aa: CASMSGNTGELFF; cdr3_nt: TGTGCCAGCATGTCCGGGAACACCGGGGAGCTGTTTTTT
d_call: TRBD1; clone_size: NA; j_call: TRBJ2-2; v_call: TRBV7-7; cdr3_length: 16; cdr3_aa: CASKRSMAGGFGELFF; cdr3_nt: TGTGCCAGCAAGCGGAGTATGGCAGGGGGTTTCGGGGAGCTGTTTTTT
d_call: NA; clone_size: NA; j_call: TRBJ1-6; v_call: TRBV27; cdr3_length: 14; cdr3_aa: CASRYGGNNSPLHF; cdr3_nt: TGTGCCAGCAGATATGGGGGTAATAATTCACCCCTCCACTTT
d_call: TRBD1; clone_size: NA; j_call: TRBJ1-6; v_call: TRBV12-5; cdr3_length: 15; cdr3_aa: CASGPGQGNNSPLHF; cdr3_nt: TGTGCTAGTGGTCCTGGACAGGGAAATAATTCACCCCTCCACTTT
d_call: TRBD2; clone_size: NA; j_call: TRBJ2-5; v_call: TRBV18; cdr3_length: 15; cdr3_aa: CASSPLGGEQETQYF; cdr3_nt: TGTGCCAGCTCACCCCTGGGGGGGGAACAAGAGACCCAGTACTTC
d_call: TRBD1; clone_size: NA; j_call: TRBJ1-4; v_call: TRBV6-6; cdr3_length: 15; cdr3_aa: CASTETDRVSEKLFF; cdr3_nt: TGTGCCAGCACGGAAACGGACAGGGTATCTGAAAAACTGTTTTTT
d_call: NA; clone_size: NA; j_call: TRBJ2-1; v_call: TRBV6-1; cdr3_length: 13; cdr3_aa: CASPPPSYNEQFF; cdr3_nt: TGTGCCAGCCCACCGCCTTCTTACAATGAGCAGTTCTTC
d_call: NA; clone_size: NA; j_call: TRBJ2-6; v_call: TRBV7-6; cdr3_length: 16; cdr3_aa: CASSLGAISGANVLTF; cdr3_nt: TGTGCCAGCAGCTTAGGTGCCATCTCCGGGGCCAACGTCCTGACTTTC
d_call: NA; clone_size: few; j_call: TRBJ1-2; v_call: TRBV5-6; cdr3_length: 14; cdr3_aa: CASSLKHPDYGYTF; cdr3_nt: TGTGCCAGCAGCTTGAAGCATCCGGACTATGGCTACACCTTC
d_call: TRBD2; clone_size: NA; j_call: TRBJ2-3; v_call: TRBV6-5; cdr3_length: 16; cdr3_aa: CASSLTTAGKSDTQYF; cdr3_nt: TGTGCCAGCAGTTTGACGACAGCGGGGAAATCTGATACGCAGTATTTT
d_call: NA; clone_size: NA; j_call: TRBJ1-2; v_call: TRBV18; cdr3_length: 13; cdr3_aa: CASSPDRNYGYTF; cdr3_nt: TGTGCCAGCTCACCGGACAGAAACTATGGCTACACCTTC
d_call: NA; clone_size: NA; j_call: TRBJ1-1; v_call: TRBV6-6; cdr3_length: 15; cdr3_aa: CASSSGWPMNTEAFF; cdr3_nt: TGTGCCAGCAGTTCCGGCTGGCCCATGAACACTGAAGCTTTCTTT
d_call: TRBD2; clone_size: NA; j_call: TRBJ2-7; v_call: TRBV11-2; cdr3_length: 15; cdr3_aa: CASSLAGGVTYEQYF; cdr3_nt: TGTGCCAGCAGCTTAGCCGGGGGGGTAACCTACGAGCAGTACTTC
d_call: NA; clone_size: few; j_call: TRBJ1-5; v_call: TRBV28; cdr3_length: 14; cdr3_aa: CASTSGREGQPQHF; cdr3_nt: TGTGCCAGCACCTCAGGTAGGGAAGGGCAGCCCCAGCATTTT
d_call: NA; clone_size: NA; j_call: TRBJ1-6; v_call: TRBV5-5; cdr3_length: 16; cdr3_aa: CASNPTRGSYNSPLHF; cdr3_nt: TGTGCCAGCAACCCGACTCGGGGCTCCTATAATTCACCCCTCCACTTT
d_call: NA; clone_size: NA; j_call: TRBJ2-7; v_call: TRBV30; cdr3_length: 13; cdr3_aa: CAWSVEVRYEQYF; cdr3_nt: TGTGCCTGGAGTGTCGAGGTGCGCTACGAGCAGTACTTC
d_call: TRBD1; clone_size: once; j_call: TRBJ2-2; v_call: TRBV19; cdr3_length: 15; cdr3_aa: CASSRDRGRAGELFF; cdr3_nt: TGTGCCAGTAGTAGGGACAGGGGGCGGGCCGGGGAGCTGTTTTTT